This T cell receptor (beta chain) is drawn from a study of blood T cell repertoires in COVID-19. In the study overall: Researchers got acute and convalescent COVID-19 samples from the United States, Italy and Spain.

The CDR3 contains 15 residues. V was pared by 5 bases and J by 9 bases, with 17 bases between. Per the germline V gene, CDR1 is LNHDA and CDR2 is SQIVND (reference sequence). The age range of participants was 18 to 89 years, with residence in about 25 US areas. The table came from immunoSEQ multiplex PCR; TCRdb's copy has only in-frame clones and leaves some out. This table has approximately 200,000 clones, about 84% appearing once. This TCR came from a woman aged 35 to 49 with acute COVID-19. The sample was PBMCs or T cells enriched from blood (not recorded which). The rearrangement joins TRBV19 to TRBJ1-6; TRBD1 is a possible D gene (6 bases). The CDR3 protein is CASSQSQGRISPLHF. The CDR3 DNA reads TGTGCCAGTAGTCAGTCACAGGGTCGGATTTCACCCCTCCACTTT.